The rows below give T cell receptor beta chains drawn from one sample of a study of blood T cell repertoires in COVID-19. Profiled with immunoSEQ multiplex PCR; TCRdb holds only in-frame clones, not every one. The sample lists some 65,000 clones, about 92% seen once, with 0.95% to 1.5% in the top ten. The material sequenced was peripheral blood. The source is a man aged 55 to 70 with acute or convalescent COVID-19. Each CDR3 is given with its conserved first and last residue. Fields, in order: J gene, V gene, clone size, CDR3 protein. Rows give clone size only sometimes, using once, few, many, or a class for an expanded clone.

J: TRBJ2-2
V: TRBV3-1/TRBV3-2
size: .
CDR3: CASSLRLAGTGELFF

J: TRBJ1-6
V: TRBV28
size: .
CDR3: CAAGPNNSPLHF

J: TRBJ2-3
V: TRBV10-2
size: .
CDR3: CASGGTDTQYF

J: TRBJ2-7
V: TRBV13
size: .
CDR3: CASSFQLSDYEQYF

J: TRBJ1-2
V: TRBV7-9
size: .
CDR3: CASSSSGTGGSHGYTF

J: TRBJ2-6
V: TRBV29-1
size: .
CDR3: CSVGQGATGANVLTF

J: TRBJ2-1
V: TRBV18
size: .
CDR3: CASSPRQGPYNEQFF

J: TRBJ1-1
V: TRBV5-8
size: .
CDR3: CASSLAPQAIEAFF

J: TRBJ2-5
V: TRBV5-4
size: .
CDR3: CASSSPPDSFLETQYF

J: TRBJ2-4
V: TRBV24-1
size: .
CDR3: CATSDLSGLDEWHIQYF

J: TRBJ2-5
V: TRBV24-1
size: .
CDR3: CATRTTGEGETQYF

J: TRBJ1-6
V: TRBV13
size: .
CDR3: CASSPNRGGGTYNSPLHF

J: TRBJ1-1
V: TRBV7-2
size: .
CDR3: CASSEGQGMNTEAFF

J: TRBJ2-7
V: TRBV5-1
size: .
CDR3: CASSVTGVGIYEQYF

J: TRBJ1-1
V: TRBV4-1
size: once
CDR3: CASSQAGTGSRRAFF

J: TRBJ2-3
V: TRBV18
size: .
CDR3: CASSPKGDTQYF

J: TRBJ1-5
V: TRBV7-9
size: .
CDR3: CASSLYLNQPQHF

J: TRBJ1-4
V: TRBV2
size: .
CDR3: CASLGQGNGERHEKLFF

J: TRBJ1-1
V: TRBV5-1
size: .
CDR3: CASSFTGQGYEAFF

J: TRBJ1-1
V: TRBV6-2/TRBV6-3
size: .
CDR3: CASSYSPWDRTTEAFF

J: TRBJ2-7
V: TRBV7-3
size: .
CDR3: CASTTTAVVTYEQYF

J: TRBJ1-2
V: TRBV5-1
size: .
CDR3: CASSLARTANYGYTF

J: TRBJ2-7
V: TRBV19
size: once
CDR3: CASSTVAGLTYEQYF

J: TRBJ1-1
V: TRBV27
size: .
CDR3: CATRSVNTEAFF

J: TRBJ2-2
V: TRBV7-9
size: .
CDR3: CASSLAGEAGELFF

J: TRBJ1-6
V: TRBV5-6
size: .
CDR3: CASSLDRNSPLHF

J: TRBJ2-3
V: TRBV7-9
size: .
CDR3: CASSLRGPRDTQYF

J: TRBJ2-7
V: TRBV25-1
size: .
CDR3: CASLGATTYEQYF

J: TRBJ2-1
V: TRBV6-6
size: .
CDR3: CASSSRVENEQFF

J: TRBJ2-7
V: TRBV15
size: .
CDR3: CATSTKSYEQYF

J: TRBJ2-7
V: TRBV29-1
size: .
CDR3: CSVDRGQGNEQYF

J: TRBJ2-1
V: TRBV11-3
size: once
CDR3: CASSFGPTSNEQFF

J: TRBJ1-4
V: TRBV5-1
size: .
CDR3: CASSLSQGAGEKLFF

J: TRBJ1-6
V: TRBV24-1
size: .
CDR3: CATSDQGVNSPLHF

J: TRBJ1-1
V: TRBV5-1
size: .
CDR3: CASSELRDTEAFF

J: TRBJ2-4
V: TRBV6-5
size: .
CDR3: CATREPVAKNIQYF

J: TRBJ1-6
V: TRBV6-5
size: .
CDR3: CASTTGGADPLHF

J: TRBJ2-1
V: TRBV6-5
size: .
CDR3: CASRTQGYNEQFF

J: TRBJ1-1
V: TRBV5-1
size: .
CDR3: CASSRRTGGTTEAFF

J: TRBJ2-7
V: TRBV6-5
size: .
CDR3: CASSRQGRPSYEQYF

J: TRBJ2-1
V: TRBV15
size: .
CDR3: CATSRRQGNEQFF

J: TRBJ1-5
V: TRBV24-1
size: .
CDR3: CATSPSDRAYSNQPQHF

J: TRBJ1-2
V: TRBV5-1
size: .
CDR3: CASSLGQGLGYTF

J: TRBJ1-5
V: TRBV19
size: .
CDR3: CASRVYGGSSNQPQHF

J: TRBJ2-5
V: TRBV5-1
size: .
CDR3: CASSLKKAGYSSPPETQYF

J: TRBJ1-5
V: TRBV5-1
size: .
CDR3: CASSLYENSVPQHF

J: TRBJ1-2
V: TRBV5-4
size: once
CDR3: CASSSDVIRDRSYGYTF

J: TRBJ2-7
V: TRBV6-5
size: few
CDR3: CASSYERGSYEQYF

J: TRBJ2-7
V: TRBV29-1
size: .
CDR3: CSGGNPSSYEQYF

J: TRBJ1-2
V: TRBV11-1
size: .
CDR3: CASSPSRGAGGYTF

J: TRBJ1-1
V: TRBV5-1
size: .
CDR3: CASRTGVGATEAFF

J: TRBJ2-3
V: TRBV30
size: .
CDR3: CAWSGAGTGSTDTQYF

J: TRBJ2-5
V: TRBV5-8
size: .
CDR3: CASSLAPGTSGGPETQYF

J: TRBJ1-1
V: TRBV5-4
size: .
CDR3: CASSLTASNTEAFF

J: TRBJ1-5
V: TRBV6-5
size: .
CDR3: CASLGQLVQHF

J: TRBJ1-5
V: TRBV29-1
size: .
CDR3: CSVVPGQGGDQHF

J: TRBJ1-1
V: TRBV19
size: .
CDR3: CASSSQQGSEAFF